Each of the 12 T cell receptor beta chains below was sequenced from the same sample in a study of beta chain features in type 1 diabetes. Every bit of the isolated RNA underwent reverse transcription, so sequencing read expressed TCRB transcripts. The table came from immunoSEQ multiplex PCR; TCRdb's copy has only in-frame clones and leaves some out. The sample gives around 240,000 clones, roughly 70% of which show up once; 0.053% is in the top ten. Sequences were obtained from naive CD4+ T cells from blood. All receptors derive from a man aged 25-45 years in good health.

The chain uses TRBV2 and TRBJ2-1; 7 nucleotides agree with TRBD1. CDR3 length: 10 residues. The germline V gene has CDR1 SNHLY and CDR2 FYNNEI. V lost 10 bases and J lost 14; bases outside the gene matches: 8. CDR3 region: CATGDRAEFF. CDR3 coding DNA: TGTGCCACCGGCGACAGGGCGGAGTTCTTC.

This rearrangement joins TRBV29-1 to TRBJ2-5, with D unresolved. The CDR3 length is 12 residues. The V gene lost 4 bases and the J gene lost 4 bases, with 10 bases spanning the gap. The germline V gene encodes CDR1 SQVTM and CDR2 ANQGSEA. The CDR3 spells CSVAPDGETQYF. CDR3 nucleotide sequence: TGCAGCGTTGCTCCGGACGGAGAGACCCAGTACTTC.

The chain links TRBV4-1 to TRBJ2-3, with D possibly being TRBD1 (5 bases). V was pared by 3 bases and J by 5 bases, with 6 bases between. The CDR3 contains 12 residues. Germline V gene sequence: CDR1 MGHRA, CDR2 YSYEKL. The CDR3 sequence is CASSHQGDTQYF. CDR3 sequence (DNA): TGCGCCAGCAGCCACCAGGGAGATACGCAGTATTTT.

The V gene is TRBV9, the J gene TRBJ2-5, with 7 positions matching TRBD2. The V segment lost 0 bases and the J segment 5 bases; nucleotides outside the gene matches: 10. CDR3 length: 16 residues. Germline CDR1 reads SGDLS; CDR2 reads YYNGEE. This CDR3 reads CASSVEVGGSGETQYF. The CDR3 DNA reads as TGTGCCAGCAGCGTAGAAGTGGGCGGGAGCGGTGAGACCCAGTACTTC.

The genes are TRBV29-1 and TRBJ2-7, with 9 nucleotides matching TRBD2. V lost 3 bases and J lost 4; bases outside the gene matches: 1. Germline V gene sequence: CDR1 SQVTM, CDR2 ANQGSEA. The CDR3 spans 12 residues. The CDR3 region is CSVDAGGYEQYF. DNA for the CDR3: TGCAGCGTTGACGCGGGAGGGTACGAGCAGTACTTC.

The table lists this clone with a few counts. The chain couples TRBV9 to TRBJ2-1; a possible D gene is TRBD2 (6 bases). There are 15 residues in the CDR3. Looked up from germline, CDR1 is SGDLS and CDR2 is YYNGEE. Trimming stripped 0 bases from V and 3 bases from J, with 10 bases between. The CDR3 DNA sequence: TGTGCCAGCAGCGTAGGGCCTAGCGACTACAATGAGCAGTTCTTC. Its translation: CASSVGPSDYNEQFF.

V is TRBV13 and J is TRBJ1-4; a possible D gene is TRBD1 (5 bases). This CDR3 is built from 13 residues. Looked up from germline, CDR1 is PRHDT and CDR2 is FYEKMQ (reference sequence). Deletions cut 4 bases from V and 7 bases from J, with 10 bases between. This chain's CDR3 is CASSWGEAEKLFF. The CDR3 DNA follows: TGTGCCAGCAGCTGGGGGGAGGCTGAAAAACTGTTTTTT.

The chain couples TRBV29-1 to TRBJ2-3, with 9 bases identical to TRBD1. J gave up 9 bases and V 7 bases, and 8 bases lay outside the gene matches. Looked up from germline, CDR1 is SQVTM and CDR2 is ANQGSEA. CDR3 length: 12 residues. The CDR3 region is CSARNRGLTQYF. The CDR3 coding sequence is TGCAGCGCGAGGAACAGGGGGCTCACGCAGTATTTT.

In this sample, this clone turned up once. J is TRBJ2-1 and V is TRBV2, with 12 positions matching TRBD2. Germline trimming cut 6 bases from V and 2 bases from J; bases unmatched to any gene: 2. Germline V gene lookup returns CDR1 SNHLY and CDR2 FYNNEI. The CDR3 consists of 15 residues. The CDR3 sequence is CASRRLAGAYNEQFF. The DNA of the CDR3 is TGTGCCAGCAGGCGACTAGCGGGGGCCTACAATGAGCAGTTCTTC.

This chain uses TRBV28 with TRBJ2-7, with D tentatively TRBD2 (6 bases). Trimming removed 5 bases from V and 0 bases from J, with 14 bases in between. The CDR3 is made up of 15 amino acids. CDR1 is MDHEN, CDR2 SYDVKM, per germline. CDR3 in DNA: TGTGCCAGCAGTAAGCCGGGACTGAGCTCCTACGAGCAGTACTTC. It translates to CASSKPGLSSYEQYF.

J is TRBJ2-3 and V is TRBV29-1, with a tentative D call TRBD1 (6 bases). There are 11 residues in the CDR3. Germline V gene data show CDR1 as SQVTM and CDR2 as ANQGSEA. Trimming pared 8 bases from V and 6 bases from J, leaving 12 bases between. The CDR3 sequence is CSSGAGDTQYF. The CDR3 DNA reads as TGCAGCTCAGGGGCAGGGGATACGCAGTATTTT.

V and J are TRBV29-1 and TRBJ2-5; 9 bases map to TRBD1. CDR3 length: 13 amino acids. Unmatched junction bases numbered 3, after V lost 6 bases and J lost 1 base. CDR1 and CDR2 from the germline V gene are SQVTM and ANQGSEA. The CDR3 protein is CSVRGQGQETQYF. The CDR3 DNA sequence: TGCAGCGTGCGGGGACAGGGCCAAGAGACCCAGTACTTC.